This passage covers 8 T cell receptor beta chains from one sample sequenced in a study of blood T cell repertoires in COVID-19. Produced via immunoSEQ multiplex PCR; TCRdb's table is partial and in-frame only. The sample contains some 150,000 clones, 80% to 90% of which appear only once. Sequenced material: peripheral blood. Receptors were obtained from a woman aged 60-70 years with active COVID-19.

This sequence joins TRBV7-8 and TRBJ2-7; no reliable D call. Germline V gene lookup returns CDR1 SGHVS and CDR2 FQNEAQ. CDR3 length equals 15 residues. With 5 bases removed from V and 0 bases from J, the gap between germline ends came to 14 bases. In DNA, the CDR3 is TGTGCCAGCAGCCTAATGGGCACGGCCTCCTACGAGCAGTACTTC. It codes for CASSLMGTASYEQYF.

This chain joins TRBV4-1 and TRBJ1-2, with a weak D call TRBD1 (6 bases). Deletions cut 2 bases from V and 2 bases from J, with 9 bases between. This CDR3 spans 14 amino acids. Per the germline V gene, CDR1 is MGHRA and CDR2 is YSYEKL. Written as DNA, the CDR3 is TGCGCCAGCAGCCAACTGGACAGCAACTATGGCTACACCTTC. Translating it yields CASSQLDSNYGYTF.

CDR3 protein: CASNQGDTNEKLFF. In nucleotides, the CDR3 is TGTGCCAGTAATCAGGGGGATACTAATGAAAAACTGTTTTTT. V usage is TRBV21-1 and J usage is TRBJ1-4; the table's D call of TRBD1 was not tested on the DNA. TRBV21-1 is recorded as a pseudogene. The CDR3 has 14 amino acids.

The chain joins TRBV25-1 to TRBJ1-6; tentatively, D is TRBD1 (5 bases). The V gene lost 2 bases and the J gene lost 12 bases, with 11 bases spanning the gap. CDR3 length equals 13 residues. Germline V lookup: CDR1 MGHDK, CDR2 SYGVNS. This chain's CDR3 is CASSEAGIRPLHF. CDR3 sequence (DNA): TGTGCCAGCAGTGAAGCAGGGATAAGACCCCTCCACTTT.

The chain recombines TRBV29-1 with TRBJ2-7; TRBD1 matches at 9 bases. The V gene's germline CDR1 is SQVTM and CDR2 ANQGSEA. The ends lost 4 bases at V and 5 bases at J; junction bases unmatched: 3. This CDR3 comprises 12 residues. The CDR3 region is CSVGRTGDEQYF. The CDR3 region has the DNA TGCAGCGTTGGAAGGACAGGGGACGAGCAGTACTTC.

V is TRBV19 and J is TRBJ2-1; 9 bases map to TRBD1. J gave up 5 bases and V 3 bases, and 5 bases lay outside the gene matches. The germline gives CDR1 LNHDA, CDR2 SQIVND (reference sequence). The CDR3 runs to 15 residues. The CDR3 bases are TGTGCCAGTAGTATGACACAGGGGGCCCACAATGAGCAGTTCTTC. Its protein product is CASSMTQGAHNEQFF.

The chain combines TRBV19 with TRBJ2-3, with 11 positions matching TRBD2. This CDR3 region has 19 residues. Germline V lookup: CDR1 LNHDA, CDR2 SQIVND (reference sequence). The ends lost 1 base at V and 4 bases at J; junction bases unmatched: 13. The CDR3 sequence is CASSIVGTSGFSGADTQYF. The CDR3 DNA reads TGTGCCAGTAGTATAGTTGGGACTAGCGGATTTTCAGGCGCAGATACGCAGTATTTT.

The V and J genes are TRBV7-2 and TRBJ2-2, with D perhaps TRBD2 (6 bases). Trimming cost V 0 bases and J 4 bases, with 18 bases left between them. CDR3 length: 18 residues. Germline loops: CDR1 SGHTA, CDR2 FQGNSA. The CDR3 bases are TGTGCCAGCAGCTTAGCCCCTCCCGGCGGGATGGTCACCGGGGAGCTGTTTTTT. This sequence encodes CASSLAPPGGMVTGELFF.